The 20 T cell receptor beta chains below were found in one sample sequenced in a study of a mutant IDH1 vaccine in newly diagnosed glioma. Time point meaning: week 11, during vaccination. It was 300 ug of mutant IDH1 20-mer peptide that made up each vaccine dose, given with topical imiquimod. Which antigens these TCRs recognize remains unknown. Data came from immunoSEQ multiplex PCR; TCRdb stores just in-frame clones and leaves some out. Of about 130,000 clones in the sample, about four fifths were seen once. This specimen was PBMCs, taken from a glioma patient whose treatment included an IDH1 peptide vaccine. These TCRs come from a middle-aged man with glioma.

The chain joins TRBV15 to TRBJ2-7; a weak D match, TRBD1 (6 bases). Germline V gives CDR1 LNHNV, CDR2 YYDKDF (reference sequence). V lost 4 bases and J lost 3, with 10 bases in between. The CDR3 spans 13 residues. CDR3 sequence (DNA): TGTGCCACCAGCAACCGAGGGGGCTACGAGCAGTACTTC. It specifies CATSNRGGYEQYF. The variable domain in full, with the rest retrieved from reference TRBV15 and TRBJ2-7, is DAMVIQNPRYQVTQFGKPVTLSCSQTLNHNVMYWYQQKSSQAPKLLFHYYDKDFNNEADTPDNFQSRRPNTSFCFLDIRSPGLGDTAMYLCATSNRGGYEQYFGPGTRLTVT.

The gene calls are TRBV7-8 and TRBJ2-4; D may be TRBD1 or TRBD2 (6 bases each). The CDR3 has 18 residues. In germline, CDR1 is SGHVS, CDR2 FQNEAQ. V lost 1 base and J 0 bases, leaving 16 bases between the germline ends. The DNA for the CDR3 is TGTGCCAGCAGCTTAGGGGACGGACGGGGGCGAGCCAAAAACATTCAGTACTTC. It encodes CASSLGDGRGRAKNIQYF.

Concerning this clone itself: Other nucleotide sequences from this sample produce the same CDR3. The V and J genes are TRBV7-2 and TRBJ2-5; D remains unclear. Germline lookup yields CDR1 SGHTA and CDR2 FQGNSA. The ends were cut back, 5 bases at V and 5 bases at J, with 9 bases in the middle. This CDR3 is 12 amino acids long. For the CDR3, the DNA is TGTGCCAGCAGCCCGTCCGGTGAGACCCAGTACTTC. Its translation: CASSPSGETQYF.

The CDR3 spells CASSQEMTPGYGYTF. CDR3 nucleotides: TGCGCCAGCAGCCAAGAAATGACGCCTGGCTATGGCTACACCTTC. The chain is built from TRBV4-3 and TRBJ1-2; no clear D gene. CDR1 and CDR2 (germline): LGHNA, YSLEER. The V gene lost 0 bases and the J gene lost 4 bases, with 12 bases spanning the gap. The length of the CDR3 is 15 residues.

The CDR3 region is CASSYLSGRELFF. The CDR3 DNA sequence: TGTGCCAGCAGTTACTTATCTGGGAGAGAACTGTTTTTT. The rearrangement joins TRBV6-5 to TRBJ1-4; D is uncertain. Germline values: CDR1 MNHEY, CDR2 SVGAGI. With 1 base removed from V and 12 bases from J, the gap between germline ends came to 12 bases. The CDR3 loop spans 13 amino acids.

V usage is TRBV6-6 and J usage is TRBJ1-1; weak D call: TRBD1 (6 bases). Germline loops: CDR1 MNHNY, CDR2 SVGAGI (reference sequence). The ends were cut back, 2 bases at V and 11 bases at J, with 12 bases in the middle. The CDR3 is made up of 12 amino acids. The CDR3 loop is CASSYGGTRAFF. CDR3 nucleotides: TGTGCCAGCAGTTACGGAGGGACACGGGCTTTCTTT.

CDR3 nucleotide sequence: TGTGCCAGCTCACTGACTAGTGCTGCGTACGAGCAGTACTTC. Amino acids: CASSLTSAAYEQYF. The chain combines TRBV18 with TRBJ2-7; tentative D call: TRBD2 (6 bases). Germline V gene data show CDR1 as KGHSH and CDR2 as LQKENI. V lost 4 bases and J 4 bases, leaving 14 bases between the germline ends. The CDR3 sequence is 14 residues long.

The chain links TRBV6-1 to TRBJ2-5, with D unresolved. Germline loops: CDR1 MNHNS, CDR2 SASEGT. There are 14 residues in the CDR3. V lost 4 bases to trimming and J lost 0 bases, with 9 bases between them. CDR3 residues: CASSAQVYQETQYF. The CDR3 coding sequence is TGTGCCAGCAGTGCCCAGGTGTACCAAGAGACCCAGTACTTC.

This sequence joins TRBV30 and TRBJ2-5, with D possibly matching TRBD2 (5 bases). With 0 bases removed from V and 5 bases from J, the gap between germline ends came to 10 bases. The germline V gene encodes CDR1 GTSNPN and CDR2 SVGIG (reference sequence). This CDR3 comprises 13 residues. In DNA form, the CDR3 reads TGTGCCTGGAGTGTCCTAGCCCTGGAGACCCAGTACTTC. Amino acids: CAWSVLALETQYF. The full variable domain, completed using reference TRBV30 and TRBJ2-5, is SQTIHQWPATLVQPVGSPLSLECTVEGTSNPNLYWYRQAAGRGLQLLFYSVGIGQISSEVPQNLSASRPQDRQFILSSKKLLLSDSGFYLCAWSVLALETQYFGPGTRLLVL.

The chain has TRBV28 and TRBJ2-7; 7 bases fit TRBD1. V was pared by 6 bases and J by 2 bases, with 10 bases of the junction left unmatched. This CDR3 is built from 15 residues. Germline V gives CDR1 MDHEN, CDR2 SYDVKM. In DNA, the CDR3 is TGTGCCAGCAGGCCCAGGGGGTTCCCAACCTACGAGCAGTACTTC. Amino acids: CASRPRGFPTYEQYF.

The genes are TRBV14 and TRBJ2-1; 7 bases align to TRBD2. The CDR3 totals 16 residues. Germline V gene data show CDR1 as SGHDN and CDR2 as FVKESK. With 4 bases clipped from V and 4 bases from J, the junction kept 10 bases outside the gene matches. The CDR3 coding sequence is TGTGCCAGCAGCCCGGGGCGTGGGGGGGGTTACAATGAGCAGTTCTTC. Amino acid sequence: CASSPGRGGGYNEQFF.

This chain connects TRBV6-5 to TRBJ2-7, with a tentative D call TRBD1 (5 bases). The germline gives CDR1 MNHEY, CDR2 SVGAGI. Trimming removed 6 bases from V and 3 bases from J, with 18 bases in between. CDR3 length: 15 residues. CDR3 DNA: TGTGCCAGCAGAGTCCTCGACAGTTTGGGCTACGAGCAGTACTTC. Translating it yields CASRVLDSLGYEQYF.

This rearrangement joins TRBV19 to TRBJ2-3; 12 bases line up with TRBD1. Germline lookup yields CDR1 LNHDA and CDR2 SQIVND (reference sequence). This CDR3 region has 16 residues. V gave up 0 bases and J gave up 6 bases; unmatched junction bases: 4. This CDR3 is CASSIDLGTGGDTQYF. Written as DNA, the CDR3 is TGTGCCAGTAGTATAGATCTCGGGACAGGGGGCGATACGCAGTATTTT.

This clone occurred once. The chain links TRBV19 to TRBJ1-5; no clear D gene. The germline V and J ends were trimmed by 5 bases and 6 bases, with 23 bases remaining between them. Germline V gives CDR1 LNHDA, CDR2 SQIVND (reference sequence). CDR3 length: 17 residues. The DNA for the CDR3 is TGTGCCAGTAGTTTCTCGGGCCGCGGAGGGTCGGGTCAGCCCCAGCATTTT. Its protein product is CASSFSGRGGSGQPQHF.

The chain combines TRBV19 with TRBJ1-1; D possibly corresponds to TRBD1 (6 bases). Trimming pared 6 bases from V and 12 bases from J, leaving 26 bases between. From germline, CDR1 is LNHDA and CDR2 SQIVND (reference sequence). The CDR3 is 15 residues long. CDR3 DNA: TGTGCCAGTAGCAGACTCTCGACAGGTCTTGGGTTGACTTTCTTT. Its translation is CASSRLSTGLGLTFF.

J is TRBJ2-3 and V is TRBV7-9; D not certain. Germline assignment: CDR1 SEHNR and CDR2 FQNEAQ (reference sequence). Trimming took off 5 bases at V and 0 bases at J, with 12 bases between the two ends. The CDR3 runs to 15 residues. In nucleotides, the CDR3 is TGTGCCAGCAGCCCCCCCGGCGTCAGCACAGATACGCAGTATTTT. Amino acid sequence: CASSPPGVSTDTQYF.

In this sample, this clone turned up once. The V gene is TRBV5-6, the J gene TRBJ1-5; a possible D gene is TRBD1 (5 bases). Trimming pared 0 bases from V and 2 bases from J, leaving 12 bases between. CDR3 length: 16 amino acids. CDR1 is SGHDT and CDR2 is YYEEEE in the germline V gene. The CDR3 loop reads CASSLGAGGGNQPQHF. The CDR3 nucleotides read TGTGCCAGCAGCTTGGGTGCCGGAGGGGGCAATCAGCCCCAGCATTTT.

This rearrangement joins TRBV5-1 to TRBJ1-1; D is unclear. The CDR3 contains 14 residues. Germline values: CDR1 SGHRS, CDR2 YFSETQ. V dropped 3 bases and J dropped 5 bases, with 14 bases sitting between them. The CDR3 loop reads CASSSTTRGTEAFF. The CDR3 DNA follows: TGCGCCAGCAGCTCCACAACTCGCGGTACTGAAGCTTTCTTT.

J is TRBJ1-2 and V is TRBV5-1, with TRBD1 matching over 11 bases. J was trimmed by 5 bases and V by 0 bases; bases with no gene match: 3. There are 15 residues in the CDR3. Germline loops: CDR1 SGHRS, CDR2 YFSETQ. CDR3 protein: CASSLDGQGAYGYTF. The CDR3 bases are TGCGCCAGCAGCTTGGACGGACAGGGGGCGTATGGCTACACCTTC.

The gene calls are TRBV19 and TRBJ1-6, with D perhaps matching TRBD1 (6 bases). The CDR3 totals 19 residues. V was pared by 0 bases and J by 0 bases, with 15 bases between. Looked up from germline, CDR1 is LNHDA and CDR2 is SQIVND (reference sequence). The CDR3 nucleotides read TGTGCCAGTAGTATAGATCGATGGCAGGGGAGCTCCTATAATTCACCCCTCCACTTT. Translating gives CASSIDRWQGSSYNSPLHF.